The sequence of this T cell receptor beta chain was determined in a study of cytomegalovirus exposure and HLA in healthy donors. Both 60 Vbeta primers and 13 Jbeta primers went into the PCR. TCRdb's table, derived via immunoSEQ multiplex PCR, lists solely in-frame clones and lacks some. The table has some 150,000 clones, over 60% seen once; the top ten hold 6.3%. Whole-study results and caveats: In vitro work confirmed that a few CMV-associated chains recognize CMV antigens. Overall, approximately 150 TCR beta chains were annotated as cytomegalovirus-associated.

This CDR3 region has 15 residues. Between the trimmed V and J ends, which lost 3 bases and 6 bases, there was a span of 14 bases. From germline, CDR1 is SNHLY and CDR2 FYNNEI. With regard to this clone: Its specificity is not known.

The receptor comes from a middle-aged man in good health and CMV-seropositive. The V call is TRBV2, the J call TRBJ2-2, with a possible D match to TRBD2 (6 bases). Source material: PBMCs. The CDR3 DNA sequence: TGTGCCAGCAGTGAGCGGGATTACGGGGCCGGGGAGCTGTTTTTT. Translation gives CASSERDYGAGELFF.